The 28 T cell receptor beta chains below were found in one sample sequenced in a study of blood T cell repertoires in COVID-19. TCRdb's table, derived via immunoSEQ multiplex PCR, lists solely in-frame clones and lacks some. Of nearly 60,000 clones listed, around 85% are singletons. Sequences were obtained from peripheral blood. All receptors derive from a man aged 35 to 55 with active COVID-19.

This chain links TRBV30 with TRBJ1-4, with TRBD1 as a possible D gene (6 bases). The ends were cut back, 1 base at V and 8 bases at J, with 20 bases in the middle. The CDR3 is 16 amino acids. The germline gives CDR1 GTSNPN, CDR2 SVGIG (reference sequence). CDR3 protein: CAWSEPHREPGEKLFF. CDR3 nucleotides: TGTGCCTGGAGTGAACCGCACAGGGAGCCGGGCGAAAAACTGTTTTTT.

In nucleotides, the CDR3 is TGTGCCAGCAGCACTCTTGTCGGGACAGGGGGCAGAGCGGGAGGGTTAAGGTCCCAGTACTTC. Protein: CASSTLVGTGGRAGGLRSQYF. The rearrangement joins TRBV21-1 to TRBJ2-5; TRBD2, the D gene given by the table, was not confirmed from the DNA. TRBV21-1 is labeled a pseudogene. The length of the CDR3 is 21 residues.

The CDR3 region is CASSLYQGALSTDTQYF. CDR3 DNA: TGTGCCAGCAGCTTATACCAGGGGGCTCTCAGCACAGATACGCAGTATTTT. V usage is TRBV5-6 and J usage is TRBJ2-3, with 8 bases identical to TRBD1. The trim removed 2 bases at V and 0 bases at J, leaving 8 bases unmatched. The CDR3 is 17 amino acids. The germline V gene encodes CDR1 SGHDT and CDR2 YYEEEE.

V gene TRBV7-9 combines with J gene TRBJ2-3; the D is unclear. The ends were cut back, 4 bases at V and 1 base at J, with 12 bases in the middle. Germline V gives CDR1 SEHNR, CDR2 FQNEAQ (reference sequence). The length of the CDR3 is 15 residues. CDR3 sequence reads: CASSYLTMGTDTQYF. The CDR3 DNA reads as TGTGCCAGCAGCTACCTTACTATGGGCACAGATACGCAGTATTTT.

The V call is TRBV19, the J call TRBJ1-1; TRBD1 matches at 8 bases. Trimming cost V 6 bases and J 6 bases; bases outside gene matches: 12. The CDR3 has 15 residues. Germline V lookup: CDR1 LNHDA, CDR2 SQIVND (reference sequence). CDR3 DNA: TGTGCCAGTAGCGCACCGGGACAGGTGAATGCTGAAGCTTTCTTT. This sequence encodes CASSAPGQVNAEAFF.

This clone turned up a few times. The chain couples TRBV6-6 to TRBJ2-3, with 7 bases matching TRBD1. Per germline, CDR1 MNHNY and CDR2 SVGAGI (reference sequence). There are 14 residues in the CDR3. V was clipped by 8 bases and J by 6 bases; unmatched bases: 11. In nucleotides, the CDR3 is TGTGCCAGCCAAAGGGACAGTTTAGGGGATACGCAGTATTTT. Protein product: CASQRDSLGDTQYF.

V and J are TRBV3-1 (or the pseudogene TRBV3-2) and TRBJ2-7; 7 bases are a match to TRBD2. Germline CDR1 is LGHDT and CDR2 is YNNKEL (reference sequence). This CDR3 has 12 amino acids. Trimming took 8 bases from V and 4 from J; bases not matched to a gene: 5. The CDR3 region is CASSHSGYEQYF. The CDR3 nucleotides are TGTGCCAGCTCGCATAGCGGGTACGAGCAGTACTTC.

The chain combines TRBV5-5 with TRBJ2-2; 12 bases align to TRBD1. Germline trimming cut 3 bases from V and 5 bases from J; bases unmatched to any gene: 5. Germline-derived CDR1 and CDR2 are SGHKS and YYEKEE (reference sequence). The CDR3 extends over 16 amino acids. CDR3 amino acids: CASSSGTGGRTGELFF. The CDR3 bases are TGTGCCAGCAGCTCCGGGACAGGGGGCAGAACCGGGGAGCTGTTTTTT.

V usage is TRBV28 and J usage is TRBJ2-7, with D tentatively TRBD1 (6 bases). The CDR3 runs 17 residues. Trimming removed 4 bases at V and 3 bases at J, with 22 bases between. Germline V gene sequence: CDR1 MDHEN, CDR2 SYDVKM. The CDR3 DNA reads TGTGCCAGCAGTTCCCCCCGGAGGAACAGGGCCATCTACGAGCAGTACTTC. As protein: CASSSPRRNRAIYEQYF.

The chain has TRBV28 and TRBJ2-2, with D unclear. Deletions cut 4 bases from V and 1 base from J, with 16 bases between. The CDR3 extends over 17 amino acids. Germline CDR1 is MDHEN and CDR2 is SYDVKM. The CDR3 protein is CASSSIGHYMNTGELFF. CDR3 DNA: TGTGCCAGCAGTTCGATTGGTCACTACATGAACACCGGGGAGCTGTTTTTT.

The chain has TRBV10-3 and TRBJ1-4, with a possible D match to TRBD1 (6 bases). Germline assignment: CDR1 ENHRY and CDR2 SYGVKD. V lost 1 base, J lost 0 bases, and 21 bases lay in between. This CDR3 is 20 amino acids long. This CDR3 is CAISEWSRQDSDATNEKLFF. The CDR3 nucleotides are TGTGCCATCAGTGAGTGGTCCCGACAGGACTCTGACGCAACTAATGAAAAACTGTTTTTT.

This rearrangement joins TRBV19 to TRBJ2-3; 9 bases align to TRBD2. J was trimmed by 7 bases and V by 1 base; bases with no gene match: 12. The CDR3 covers 17 residues. Germline CDR1 LNHDA, CDR2 SQIVND (reference sequence). The DNA for the CDR3 is TGTGCCAGTAGTATAGCGGGGGCTAGCGGGATACGTAATACGCAGTATTTT. It specifies CASSIAGASGIRNTQYF.

V is TRBV11-3 and J is TRBJ2-1; 9 bases fit TRBD1. In germline, CDR1 is SGHNT, CDR2 YENEEA. After removal of 4 bases from V and 6 bases from J, the junction contained 7 bases not matched to a gene. The CDR3 totals 15 residues. The CDR3 loop reads CASSSRDRAANEQFF. The CDR3 nucleotides read TGTGCCAGCAGCTCCCGGGACAGGGCAGCCAATGAGCAGTTCTTC. Supplemented by reference TRBV11-3 and TRBJ2-1, the full variable domain reads EAGVVQSPRYKIIEKKQPVAFWCNPISGHNTLYWYLQNLGQGPELLIRYENEEAVDDSQLPKDRFSAERLKGVDSTLKIQPAELGDSAVYLCASSSRDRAANEQFFGPGTRLTVL.

The gene calls are TRBV30 and TRBJ2-1; 9 nucleotides match TRBD2. The CDR3 spans 13 residues. The germline CDR1 and CDR2 sequences are GTSNPN and SVGIG (reference sequence). V lost 1 base, J lost 6 bases, and 1 base stayed unmatched. The chain's CDR3 is CAWSALAGNEQFF. In DNA, the CDR3 is TGTGCCTGGAGTGCACTAGCGGGCAATGAGCAGTTCTTC.

The chain uses TRBV19 and TRBJ1-1; perhaps TRBD1 as D (6 bases). Trimming stripped 5 bases from V and 6 bases from J, with 16 bases between. The CDR3 totals 14 residues. Looked up from germline, CDR1 is LNHDA and CDR2 is SQIVND (reference sequence). The CDR3 here is CASSSGPKGAEAFF. CDR3 DNA: TGTGCCAGTAGTTCCGGGCCTAAGGGGGCTGAAGCTTTCTTT.

The rearrangement links TRBV5-6 to TRBJ2-5; D is perhaps TRBD1 (6 bases). CDR1 and CDR2 (germline): SGHDT, YYEEEE. V lost 4 bases to trimming and J lost 4 bases, with 11 bases between them. This CDR3 is 13 amino acids long. CDR3 protein: CASSSTGPETQYF. The CDR3 region has the DNA TGTGCCAGCAGCAGTACAGGGCCAGAGACCCAGTACTTC.

The chain carries TRBV7-6 and TRBJ2-1, with TRBD1 matching 12 bases. This CDR3 region has 17 residues. The J segment lost 7 bases and the V segment lost 5 bases, leaving 12 bases of the junction unmatched. Germline CDR1 and CDR2: SGHVS and FNYEAQ. The CDR3 nucleotides are TGTGCCAGCAGCCCAGGGAACCGGGACAGGGGGCTAAATGAGCAGTTCTTC. Translated, it gives CASSPGNRDRGLNEQFF.

This chain links TRBV19 with TRBJ2-5, with 9 bases aligning to TRBD2. Germline V gene data show CDR1 as LNHDA and CDR2 as SQIVND (reference sequence). The CDR3 is 16 residues long. Trimming took 4 bases from V and 2 from J; bases not matched to a gene: 8. The CDR3 DNA sequence: TGTGCCAGTAGTACACCTTCAACTAGCGGGCAAGAGACCCAGTACTTC. Translating it yields CASSTPSTSGQETQYF. Using reference TRBV19 and TRBJ2-5 for the parts outside the CDR3, the full variable domain is DGGITQSPKYLFRKEGQNVTLSCEQNLNHDAMYWYRQDPGQGLRLIYYSQIVNDFQKGDIAEGYSVSREKKESFPLTVTSAQKNPTAFYLCASSTPSTSGQETQYFGPGTRLLVL.

The J gene is TRBJ2-7, the V gene TRBV4-1, with 12 positions matching TRBD2. Germline CDR1 is MGHRA and CDR2 is YSYEKL. The CDR3 spans 17 residues. J was trimmed by 0 bases and V by 1 base; bases with no gene match: 4. DNA of the CDR3: TGCGCCAGCAGCCAAGGCCTAGCGGGAGGGAGCTCCTACGAGCAGTACTTC. Amino acid sequence: CASSQGLAGGSSYEQYF.

The chain has TRBV7-6 and TRBJ1-1, with a tentative D call TRBD1 (6 bases). The germline V and J ends were trimmed by 2 bases and 3 bases, with 25 bases remaining between them. CDR1 is SGHVS and CDR2 is FNYEAQ in the germline V gene. This CDR3 region has 19 residues. The CDR3 nucleotides read TGTGCCAGCAGCTTACCCCAGGGGAGACGCCGCGATGAGGACACTGAAGCTTTCTTT. Its translation: CASSLPQGRRRDEDTEAFF.

This chain connects TRBV27 to TRBJ2-7; TRBD2 is a possible D gene (5 bases). Germline V gene sequence: CDR1 MNHEY, CDR2 SMNVEV (reference sequence). V lost 6 bases, J lost 3 bases, and 18 bases lay in between. The CDR3 totals 15 residues. CDR3 nucleotides: TGTGCCAGCAGACCTTTTGGGGTTGGGAGCTACGAGCAGTACTTC. It is translated as CASRPFGVGSYEQYF.

The chain is built from TRBV9 and TRBJ2-1; tentatively, D is TRBD2 (5 bases). Germline CDR1 SGDLS, CDR2 YYNGEE. Trimming stripped 4 bases from V and 9 bases from J, with 14 bases between. The length of the CDR3 is 13 residues. The CDR3 sequence: CASSPYDRGEQFF. In DNA, the CDR3 is TGTGCCAGCAGCCCCTACGACCGGGGTGAGCAGTTCTTC.

The sample holds a few counts of this clone. The chain has TRBV6-1 and TRBJ1-5; 8 bases fit TRBD1. The CDR3 totals 16 residues. V was pared by 2 bases and J by 6 bases, with 9 bases of the junction left unmatched. Looked up from germline, CDR1 is MNHNS and CDR2 is SASEGT. CDR3 sequence reads: CASSEIGTGRGQPQHF. Written as DNA, the CDR3 is TGTGCCAGCAGTGAAATTGGGACAGGTAGGGGTCAGCCCCAGCATTTT.

The V call is TRBV5-6, the J call TRBJ2-1; TRBD1 matches 7 bases. The junction had 10 bases not matched to a gene; V was cut back by 4 bases and J by 6 bases. This CDR3 has 15 residues. Germline V gives CDR1 SGHDT, CDR2 YYEEEE. The CDR3 nucleotides read TGTGCCAGCAGCCCAGTATTTGACAGGGTCAATGAGCAGTTCTTC. It is translated as CASSPVFDRVNEQFF.

This clone appeared once. This chain connects TRBV29-1 to TRBJ1-4, with D perhaps matching TRBD1 (5 bases). This CDR3 is built from 13 residues. V gave up 5 bases and J gave up 4 bases, with 11 bases separating them. Germline CDR1 SQVTM, CDR2 ANQGSEA. The CDR3 DNA is TGCAGCGTTCAGGGCCCTCGTAATGAAAAACTGTTTTTT. Translating it yields CSVQGPRNEKLFF. The full variable domain, its missing parts supplied by reference TRBV29-1 and TRBJ1-4, is SAVISQKPSRDICQRGTSLTIQCQVDSQVTMMFWYRQQPGQSLTLIATANQGSEATYESGFVIDKFPISRPNLTFSTLTVSNMSPEDSSIYLCSVQGPRNEKLFFGSGTQLSVL.

The V gene is TRBV11-2, the J gene TRBJ2-7, with a tentative D call TRBD1 (7 bases). Germline V CDR1 and CDR2: SGHAT, FQNNGV. The V gene lost 3 bases and the J gene lost 5 bases, with 14 bases spanning the gap. This CDR3 is built from 14 residues. Here the CDR3 reads CASSLAGQMNEQYF. The DNA for the CDR3 is TGTGCCAGCAGCTTGGCGGGACAGATGAACGAGCAGTACTTC.

This chain uses TRBV9 with TRBJ1-2, with a weak D call TRBD1 (5 bases). The germline V gene has CDR1 SGDLS and CDR2 YYNGEE. V lost 3 bases and J 6 bases, leaving 18 bases between the germline ends. The CDR3 covers 15 residues. The CDR3, as DNA: TGTGCCAGCAGCGCGAGGGAGGGTAGGGACGATGGCTACACCTTC. Translated: CASSAREGRDDGYTF.

The V call is TRBV7-9, the J call TRBJ2-3, with unresolved D. CDR3 size: 14 residues. The germline CDR1 and CDR2 sequences are SEHNR and FQNEAQ (reference sequence). Trimming took 3 bases from V and 7 from J, leaving 14 bases between them. For the CDR3, the DNA is TGTGCCAGCAGCTTGGGCGTAGAACCAAATACGCAGTATTTT. Translation: CASSLGVEPNTQYF. The full variable domain, its missing parts supplied by reference TRBV7-9 and TRBJ2-3, is DTGVSQNPRHKITKRGQNVTFRCDPISEHNRLYWYRQTLGQGPEFLTYFQNEAQLEKSRLLSDRFSAERPKGSFSTLEIQRTEQGDSAMYLCASSLGVEPNTQYFGPGTRLTVL.